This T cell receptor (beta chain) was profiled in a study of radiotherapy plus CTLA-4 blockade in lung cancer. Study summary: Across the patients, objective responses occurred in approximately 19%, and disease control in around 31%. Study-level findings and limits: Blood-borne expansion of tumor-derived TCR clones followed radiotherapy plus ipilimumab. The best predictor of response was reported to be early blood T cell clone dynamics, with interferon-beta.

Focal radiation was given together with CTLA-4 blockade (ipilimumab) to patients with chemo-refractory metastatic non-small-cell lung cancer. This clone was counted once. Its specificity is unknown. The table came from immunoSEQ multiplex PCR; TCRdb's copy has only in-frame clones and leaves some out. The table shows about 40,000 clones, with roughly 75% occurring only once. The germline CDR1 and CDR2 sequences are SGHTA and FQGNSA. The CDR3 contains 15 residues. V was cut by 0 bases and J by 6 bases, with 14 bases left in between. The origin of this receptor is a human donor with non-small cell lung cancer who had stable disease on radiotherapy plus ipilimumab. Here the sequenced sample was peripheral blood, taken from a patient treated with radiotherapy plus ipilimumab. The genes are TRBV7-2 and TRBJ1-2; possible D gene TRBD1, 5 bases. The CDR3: CASSLAPGLADGYTF. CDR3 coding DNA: TGTGCCAGCAGCTTAGCTCCAGGGCTAGCGGATGGCTACACCTTC.